Described below is a single TCR beta chain sequence and its context. Between the trimmed V and J ends, which lost 8 bases and 2 bases, there was a span of 16 bases. Germline CDR1 SNHLY, CDR2 FYNNEI. The CDR3 is 14 residues long. This specimen belongs to a study of cytomegalovirus exposure and HLA in healthy donors. Study in general: Early release data held roughly 90 million unique TCRs from HLA-typed donors.

Both 60 Vbeta primers and 13 Jbeta primers went into the PCR. Libraries were prepared by immunoSEQ multiplex PCR; TCRdb keeps only in-frame clonotypes and omits some of them. The table includes around 84,000 clones, over 75% detected once. This receptor was identified in a human donor in good health. The chain employs TRBV2 and TRBJ2-7; perhaps TRBD2 as D (7 bases). The sample comprised PBMCs. The DNA of the CDR3 is TGTGCCAGCGTCGAGGGGGGACTACCCTACGAGCAGTACTTC. Translated, it gives CASVEGGLPYEQYF.